The 13 T cell receptor beta chains presented below share a single source sample, sequenced in a study of shared T cell receptors in the human thymus. The protocol was immunoSEQ multiplex PCR, while the TCRdb copy is restricted to in-frame clones and leaves out a portion. The data hold 700,000 or so clones, with 70% to 90% observed a single time. This sample also appeared in a second study, on human thymus T cells.

Sequenced material: thymocytes. The receptors here all came from a girl less than two years old with a congenital heart defect.

The chain is built from TRBV2 and TRBJ1-4, with a tentative D call TRBD1 (6 bases). Germline CDR1 reads SNHLY; CDR2 reads FYNNEI. CDR3 length: 13 amino acids. V was shortened by 6 bases and J by 8 bases, with 13 bases between the two germline ends. CDR3 in DNA: TGTGCCAGCAGGTGTAGAGGGGGAGAAAAACTGTTTTTT. Encoded protein: CASRCRGGEKLFF.

The V and J genes are TRBV6-5 and TRBJ2-1; 7 positions match TRBD2. CDR1 is MNHEY and CDR2 is SVGAGI in the germline V gene. Losses at the gene ends were 2 bases for V and 0 bases for J; bases not matched to a gene: 4. This CDR3 has 16 amino acids. CDR3 nucleotides: TGTGCCAGCAGTTACAAAGCGGGGCTCTCCTACAATGAGCAGTTCTTC. This encodes CASSYKAGLSYNEQFF.

The chain combines TRBV10-3 with TRBJ1-1; D gene ambiguous. The V and J ends lost 5 bases and 0 bases respectively, with 7 bases between them. This CDR3 has 13 amino acids. Germline CDR1 reads ENHRY; CDR2 reads SYGVKD. This CDR3 reads CAISPVMNTEAFF. The CDR3 bases are TGTGCCATCAGTCCAGTCATGAACACTGAAGCTTTCTTT.

The chain links TRBV28 to TRBJ1-6; D is ambiguous. The CDR3 loop spans 14 amino acids. Trimming removed 2 bases from V and 8 bases from J, with 10 bases in between. Germline-derived CDR1 and CDR2 are MDHEN and SYDVKM. This CDR3 reads CASSLMTLDSPLHF. In DNA form, the CDR3 reads TGTGCCAGCAGTTTAATGACTTTGGATTCACCCCTCCACTTT.

This clone was seen a handful of times. The V call is TRBV4-1, the J call TRBJ1-2; 7 nucleotides agree with TRBD1. Trimming removed 1 base from V and 6 bases from J; junction bases left unmatched: 11. The germline CDR1 and CDR2 sequences are MGHRA and YSYEKL. This CDR3 contains 16 residues. The CDR3 reads CASSQARTGGTNGYTF. The CDR3 DNA sequence: TGCGCCAGCAGCCAAGCCCGGACAGGAGGTACGAATGGCTACACCTTC.

The gene calls are TRBV6-5 and TRBJ1-1; D unclear. CDR3 size: 14 residues. The V end lost 2 bases, the J end lost 1 base, and 8 bases lay between the germline ends. Germline V gene data show CDR1 as MNHEY and CDR2 as SVGAGI. CDR3 sequence reads: CASSYLPRNTEAFF. CDR3 in DNA: TGTGCCAGCAGTTACCTCCCCCGGAACACTGAAGCTTTCTTT.

In its sample, this clone was seen once. CDR3 sequence (DNA): TGTGCCAGCAGTCCCTTTCGGACAGATGAAAAACTGTTTTTT. Encoded protein: CASSPFRTDEKLFF. This sequence joins TRBV28 and TRBJ1-4; D possibly corresponds to TRBD1 (6 bases). This CDR3 has 14 amino acids. Germline CDR1 is MDHEN and CDR2 is SYDVKM. The ends were cut back, 5 bases at V and 6 bases at J, with 13 bases in the middle.

The V call is TRBV10-3, the J call TRBJ2-7; 9 bases map to TRBD1. V shed 1 base, J shed 0 bases, and the junction held 7 bases outside the gene matches. Germline lookup yields CDR1 ENHRY and CDR2 SYGVKD. The CDR3 has 17 residues. This chain's CDR3 is CAISEFMGQGNSYEQYF. CDR3 DNA sequence: TGTGCCATCAGTGAGTTTATGGGACAGGGAAACTCCTACGAGCAGTACTTC.

The chain uses TRBV6-4 and TRBJ2-1; 7 bases align to TRBD1. The V gene end was trimmed by 3 bases and the J gene end by 7 bases; junction bases not matched to a gene: 9. The CDR3 has 15 amino acids. CDR1 MRHNA and CDR2 SNTAGT come from the germline V gene. The CDR3 region has the DNA TGTGCCAGCAGTGAGTCCGGGACAGAGGGAAATGAGCAGTTCTTC. Protein product: CASSESGTEGNEQFF.

This chain connects TRBV7-7 to TRBJ2-1; D call uncertain. The CDR3 runs 13 residues. Germline CDR1 and CDR2: SSHAT and FNYEAQ (reference sequence). V lost 1 base and J lost 8, with 9 bases in between. CDR3 DNA: TGTGCCAGCAGCTTAGATGGGCTTGATGAGCAGTTCTTC. Its translation is CASSLDGLDEQFF.

This clone came up once. This chain connects TRBV19 to TRBJ1-4; D is unresolved. CDR3 length equals 12 residues. V was cut by 4 bases and J by 4 bases, with 4 bases left in between. CDR1 and CDR2 (germline): LNHDA, SQIVND (reference sequence). CDR3 DNA sequence: TGTGCCAGTAGTACCTATAATGAAAAACTGTTTTTT. Amino acids: CASSTYNEKLFF.

DNA of the CDR3: TGCGCCAGCAGCTTGGTGGCGGTAGCGGGGGCTAGCACAGATACGCAGTATTTT. It specifies CASSLVAVAGASTDTQYF. This chain connects TRBV5-1 to TRBJ2-3, with TRBD2 matching over 9 bases. This CDR3 is 18 amino acids long. Losses at the gene ends were 0 bases for V and 0 bases for J; bases not matched to a gene: 8. The germline V gene has CDR1 SGHRS and CDR2 YFSETQ. The variable domain in full, completed from reference TRBV5-1 and TRBJ2-3, reads KAGVTQTPRYLIKTRGQQVTLSCSPISGHRSVSWYQQTPGQGLQFLFEYFSETQRNKGNFPGRFSGRQFSNSRSEMNVSTLELGDSALYLCASSLVAVAGASTDTQYFGPGTRLTVL.

This clone was found a few times. Written as DNA, the CDR3 is TGTGCCACCAGCAGAGATCTAGTGCAGGGGCATATACAGTACTTC. Translated, it gives CATSRDLVQGHIQYF. V usage is TRBV15 and J usage is TRBJ2-4, with TRBD1 as a possible D gene (6 bases). The CDR3 has 15 amino acids. V was clipped by 0 bases and J by 13 bases, with 19 bases between them. The germline gives CDR1 LNHNV, CDR2 YYDKDF (reference sequence). Drawing the rest from reference TRBV15 and TRBJ2-4, the complete variable domain is DAMVIQNPRYQVTQFGKPVTLSCSQTLNHNVMYWYQQKSSQAPKLLFHYYDKDFNNEADTPDNFQSRRPNTSFCFLDIRSPGLGDTAMYLCATSRDLVQGHIQYFGAGTRLSVL.